What follows are 29 T cell receptor beta chains derived from one specimen sequenced in a study of cytomegalovirus exposure and HLA in healthy donors. A multiplex PCR was run with 60 Vbeta primers and 13 Jbeta primers. TCRdb's copy holds only in-frame clones and misses some; the assay was immunoSEQ multiplex PCR. The sample yields about 220,000 clones, 75% to 80% seen once. Sample: PBMCs. Receptors originate from a male donor in good health and CMV-seronegative.

The chain couples TRBV14 to TRBJ2-1; D is unresolved. The germline CDR1 and CDR2 sequences are SGHDN and FVKESK. The CDR3 totals 13 residues. V was shortened by 1 base and J by 8 bases, with 9 bases between the two germline ends. DNA of the CDR3: TGTGCCAGCAGCCAAGTTGGAGTCTATGAGCAGTTCTTC. It codes for CASSQVGVYEQFF.

The V call is TRBV27, the J call TRBJ1-4; D is possibly TRBD1 (6 bases). V was clipped by 4 bases and J by 8 bases, with 26 bases between them. Looked up from germline, CDR1 is MNHEY and CDR2 is SMNVEV (reference sequence). This CDR3 has 18 amino acids. The CDR3 loop is CASSYLKPAGATTEKLFF. In nucleotides, the CDR3 is TGTGCCAGCAGTTATCTCAAACCCGCGGGGGCCACCACCGAAAAACTGTTTTTT.

The chain couples TRBV19 to TRBJ1-1; D gene uncertain. Germline V gene data show CDR1 as LNHDA and CDR2 as SQIVND (reference sequence). Trimming pared 6 bases from V and 3 bases from J, leaving 14 bases between. This CDR3 has 14 amino acids. The CDR3 DNA sequence: TGTGCCAGTAGGGAACTCCGGCGGGACACTGAAGCTTTCTTT. Translation: CASRELRRDTEAFF.

V usage is TRBV5-8 and J usage is TRBJ1-6; D ambiguous. Deletions cut 6 bases from V and 3 bases from J, with 10 bases between. Germline CDR1 SGHTS, CDR2 YDEGEE. The CDR3 covers 14 residues. CDR3 DNA sequence: TGTGCCAGCAACGGAGGGCGCTATAATTCACCCCTCCACTTT. It specifies CASNGGRYNSPLHF.

The chain employs TRBV27 and TRBJ1-5; 8 bases match TRBD1. Trimming at V came to 5 bases and at J to 3 bases, leaving 9 bases not matched to a gene. This CDR3 spans 16 amino acids. Germline CDR1 is MNHEY and CDR2 is SMNVEV (reference sequence). The CDR3 region has the DNA TGTGCCAGCAGTCCCTCGACAGGGGAGGTCAATCAGCCCCAGCATTTT. This gives the protein CASSPSTGEVNQPQHF.

The chain combines TRBV5-1 with TRBJ2-5; tentative D call: TRBD1 (5 bases). The CDR3 loop spans 15 amino acids. Germline values: CDR1 SGHRS, CDR2 YFSETQ. Trimming took off 2 bases at V and 0 bases at J, with 11 bases between the two ends. In DNA, the CDR3 is TGCGCCAGCAGCTTCGGACACCGGTACCAAGAGACCCAGTACTTC. It yields the protein CASSFGHRYQETQYF.

The CDR3 DNA sequence: TGTGCCAGCAGTAAGACAGGGCACGTCCGCCGCACAGATACGCAGTATTTT. Protein sequence: CASSKTGHVRRTDTQYF. This chain links TRBV7-9 with TRBJ2-3, with 7 bases that match TRBD1. The CDR3 totals 17 residues. Losses at the gene ends were 6 bases for V and 1 base for J; bases not matched to a gene: 13. Germline-derived CDR1 and CDR2 are SEHNR and FQNEAQ (reference sequence).

The rearrangement uses TRBV4-1 and TRBJ2-7, with 13 bases matching TRBD2. This CDR3 has 17 residues. J was trimmed by 0 bases and V by 4 bases; bases with no gene match: 6. Germline V gene data show CDR1 as MGHRA and CDR2 as YSYEKL. CDR3 nucleotides: TGCGCCAGCAGCCCCAGACTAGCGGGGGGCTACTCCTACGAGCAGTACTTC. It translates to CASSPRLAGGYSYEQYF.

V gene TRBV7-6 combines with J gene TRBJ1-2; D is undetermined. Per the germline V gene, CDR1 is SGHVS and CDR2 is FNYEAQ. The CDR3 spans 12 residues. Trimming took off 2 bases at V and 8 bases at J, with 9 bases between the two ends. In DNA form, the CDR3 reads TGTGCCAGCAGCTTAATCGGGGAGGGCTACACCTTC. Residues: CASSLIGEGYTF.

This clone was picked up one time. This chain connects TRBV7-3 to TRBJ1-1, with a weak D call TRBD1 (5 bases). Germline assignment: CDR1 SGHTA and CDR2 FQGTGA. V was trimmed by 3 bases and J by 3 bases, leaving 14 bases between them. This CDR3 has 15 residues. CDR3: CASSLGRGWDTEAFF. Written as DNA, the CDR3 is TGTGCCAGCAGCTTGGGAAGGGGATGGGACACTGAAGCTTTCTTT.

This clone has just one count. As DNA, the CDR3 is TGTGCCAGCAGCGTAGACCCCCGTGGAGGGAATGAAAAACTGTTTTTT. This codes for CASSVDPRGGNEKLFF. This chain joins TRBV9 and TRBJ1-4; D is unresolved. CDR1 and CDR2 from the germline V gene are SGDLS and YYNGEE. The CDR3 loop spans 16 amino acids. Trimming cost V 0 bases and J 5 bases, with 14 bases left between them. Combining the CDR3 with reference TRBV9 and TRBJ1-4 gives the whole variable domain DSGVTQTPKHLITATGQRVTLRCSPRSGDLSVYWYQQSLDQGLQFLIQYYNGEERAKGNILERFSAQQFPDLHSELNLSSLELGDSALYFCASSVDPRGGNEKLFFGSGTQLSVL.

This clone was counted only a few times. The chain carries TRBV28 and TRBJ2-7; possible D gene TRBD1, 5 bases. Germline V gives CDR1 MDHEN, CDR2 SYDVKM. V was shortened by 2 bases and J by 0 bases, with 11 bases between the two germline ends. The CDR3 extends over 15 amino acids. CDR3 amino acids: CASSLGDRASYEQYF. CDR3 sequence (DNA): TGTGCCAGCAGTTTAGGAGACAGAGCCTCCTACGAGCAGTACTTC. Complete variable domain (other parts from reference TRBV28 and TRBJ2-7): DVKVTQSSRYLVKRTGEKVFLECVQDMDHENMFWYRQDPGLGLRLIYFSYDVKMKEKGDIPEGYSVSREKKERFSLILESASTNQTSMYLCASSLGDRASYEQYFGPGTRLTVT.

The chain links TRBV7-2 to TRBJ2-7, with D unclear. The CDR3 loop spans 16 amino acids. From germline, CDR1 is SGHTA and CDR2 FQGNSA. V shed 1 base and J shed 5 bases, with 18 bases lying between them. The CDR3 DNA reads as TGTGCCAGCAGCTTAGGGTCACGAGCGAGGTCCAACGAGCAGTACTTC. This codes for CASSLGSRARSNEQYF.

This clone was recorded only once. The gene calls are TRBV5-6 and TRBJ2-7; 10 bases agree with TRBD1. The length of the CDR3 is 17 residues. Germline assignment: CDR1 SGHDT and CDR2 YYEEEE. The J segment lost 5 bases and the V segment lost 3 bases, leaving 14 bases of the junction unmatched. The chain's CDR3 is CASSWGGVGTGANEQYF. The CDR3, as DNA: TGTGCCAGCAGCTGGGGGGGAGTTGGGACAGGGGCTAACGAGCAGTACTTC. The entire variable domain, with the rest obtained from reference TRBV5-6 and TRBJ2-7, is as follows: DAGVTQSPTHLIKTRGQQVTLRCSPKSGHDTVSWYQQALGQGPQFIFQYYEEEERQRGNFPDRFSGHQFPNYSSELNVNALLLGDSALYLCASSWGGVGTGANEQYFGPGTRLTVT.

The rearrangement uses TRBV19 and TRBJ1-1, with D possibly being TRBD1 (5 bases). The CDR3 has 15 residues. In germline, CDR1 is LNHDA, CDR2 SQIVND (reference sequence). Trimming shortened V by 7 bases and J by 5 bases, and 20 bases separated the two germline ends. The CDR3 DNA is TGTGCCAGTACCGAAAGGGTCAGGGTAGGAACTGAAGCTTTCTTT. This translates into CASTERVRVGTEAFF.

V usage is TRBV7-9 and J usage is TRBJ2-2; unclear D gene. Trimming removed 6 bases at V and 7 bases at J, with 9 bases between. This CDR3 comprises 12 residues. Germline CDR1 is SEHNR and CDR2 is FQNEAQ (reference sequence). The CDR3 DNA reads as TGTGCCAGCAGTTGGAGTGACGGGGAGCTGTTTTTT. Translation gives CASSWSDGELFF.

The chain uses TRBV18 and TRBJ2-5; TRBD1 matches at 11 bases. The J call could be wrong; TRBJ2-7 is a better fit for the DNA end. The germline V gene encodes CDR1 KGHSH and CDR2 LQKENI. The CDR3 runs 15 residues. CDR3 region: CASSPPGQGGYEQYF. DNA of the CDR3: TGTGCCAGCTCACCCCCGGGACAGGGGGGTTACGAGCAGTACTTC.

The sample holds a few counts of this clone. V and J are TRBV7-9 and TRBJ2-3; 7 bases map to TRBD1. The ends lost 3 bases at V and 6 bases at J; junction bases unmatched: 12. CDR3 size: 16 residues. Germline CDR1 is SEHNR and CDR2 is FQNEAQ (reference sequence). CDR3 in DNA: TGTGCCAGCAGCTTCGAGGGCGCGCGACAGGGTGATACGCAGTATTTT. It specifies CASSFEGARQGDTQYF. Filled out from reference TRBV7-9 and TRBJ2-3, the complete variable domain reads DTGVSQNPRHKITKRGQNVTFRCDPISEHNRLYWYRQTLGQGPEFLTYFQNEAQLEKSRLLSDRFSAERPKGSFSTLEIQRTEQGDSAMYLCASSFEGARQGDTQYFGPGTRLTVL.

V usage is TRBV7-8 and J usage is TRBJ2-7; 9 nucleotides line up with TRBD1. V dropped 0 bases and J dropped 5; count of bases not matched to a gene: 5. This CDR3 comprises 15 residues. CDR1 and CDR2 (germline): SGHVS, FQNEAQ. CDR3 DNA: TGTGCCAGCAGCTTAGCCGGGACAGGGTCCCACGAGCAGTACTTC. Encoded protein: CASSLAGTGSHEQYF.

This clone came up once. The genes are TRBV30 and TRBJ2-5; D may be TRBD1 (5 bases). The J call may be mistaken, given a closer DNA end match to TRBJ2-7. Germline V gene data show CDR1 as GTSNPN and CDR2 as SVGIG (reference sequence). The CDR3 spans 13 residues. CDR3 in amino acids: CAWKKVGVYEQYF. The CDR3 bases are TGTGCCTGGAAAAAAGTAGGGGTCTACGAGCAGTACTTC.

V is TRBV5-6 and J is TRBJ2-5; TRBD1 might be the D (6 bases). The J call may be incorrect, as the DNA end agrees better with TRBJ2-7. Germline values: CDR1 SGHDT, CDR2 YYEEEE. The CDR3 extends over 14 amino acids. In DNA form, the CDR3 reads TGTGCCAGCAGCTTAGTAGGACAGATCTACGAGCAGTACTTC. Translating it yields CASSLVGQIYEQYF.

V and J are TRBV7-8 and TRBJ1-2, with D tentatively TRBD1 (5 bases). This CDR3 region has 15 residues. Trimming shortened V by 6 bases and J by 3 bases, and 17 bases separated the two germline ends. CDR1 is SGHVS, CDR2 FQNEAQ, per germline. CDR3 nucleotide sequence: TGTGCCAGCAGTTTCGCGGACACCCCGTACTATGGCTACACCTTC. Amino acid sequence: CASSFADTPYYGYTF. The full variable domain, completed using reference TRBV7-8 and TRBJ1-2, is GAGVSQSPRYKVAKRGQDVALRCDPISGHVSLFWYQQALGQGPEFLTYFQNEAQLDKSGLPSDRFFAERPEGSVSTLKIQRTQQEDSAVYLCASSFADTPYYGYTFGSGTRLTVV.

The chain couples TRBV5-6 to TRBJ2-7; possible D gene TRBD1, 5 bases. The V end lost 4 bases, the J end lost 1 base, and 9 bases lay between the germline ends. CDR1 is SGHDT, CDR2 YYEEEE, per germline. CDR3 length equals 13 residues. CDR3 amino acids: CASSPTGSYEQYF. The DNA for the CDR3 is TGTGCCAGCAGCCCCACAGGATCCTACGAGCAGTACTTC.

This clone was seen only once. In nucleotides, the CDR3 is TGTGCCTGGAGTGTGGCAGGGGTAGGCGAAAAACTGTTTTTT. Amino acid sequence: CAWSVAGVGEKLFF. The chain has TRBV30 and TRBJ1-4; maybe TRBD1 (6 bases). Germline loops: CDR1 GTSNPN, CDR2 SVGIG (reference sequence). The CDR3 covers 14 residues. The V and J ends lost 0 bases and 8 bases respectively, with 13 bases between them. Full variable domain (rest looked up from reference TRBV30 and TRBJ1-4): SQTIHQWPATLVQPVGSPLSLECTVEGTSNPNLYWYRQAAGRGLQLLFYSVGIGQISSEVPQNLSASRPQDRQFILSSKKLLLSDSGFYLCAWSVAGVGEKLFFGSGTQLSVL.

The V and J genes are TRBV28 and TRBJ1-2; TRBD1 is a possible D gene (5 bases). The CDR3 totals 14 residues. Germline V gives CDR1 MDHEN, CDR2 SYDVKM. With 2 bases removed from V and 3 bases from J, the gap between germline ends came to 10 bases. The chain's CDR3 is CASSLPGLHYGYTF. The CDR3 DNA is TGTGCCAGCAGTTTACCAGGGCTCCACTATGGCTACACCTTC.

The V gene is TRBV9, the J gene TRBJ2-3; D call uncertain. V lost 0 bases, J lost 6 bases, and 5 bases lay in between. Germline assignment: CDR1 SGDLS and CDR2 YYNGEE. There are 12 residues in the CDR3. The CDR3 DNA follows: TGTGCCAGCAGCGTAGAAGCGGATACGCAGTATTTT. This gives the protein CASSVEADTQYF.

This clone was recorded a few times. This chain uses TRBV5-1 with TRBJ2-7; 10 bases are a match to TRBD1. Trimming cost V 2 bases and J 5 bases; bases outside gene matches: 7. The V gene's germline CDR1 is SGHRS and CDR2 YFSETQ. The CDR3 sequence is 15 residues long. This chain's CDR3 is CASSFSGTGADEQYF. DNA for the CDR3: TGCGCCAGCAGCTTTTCCGGGACAGGGGCGGACGAGCAGTACTTC.

The chain recombines TRBV27 with TRBJ1-1, with a weak D call TRBD1 (5 bases). The V gene's germline CDR1 is MNHEY and CDR2 SMNVEV (reference sequence). CDR3 length equals 15 residues. Deletions cut 8 bases from V and 1 base from J, with 17 bases between. The CDR3 region has the DNA TGTGCCAGCTTAAAATGGGGGGTGAGGAACACTGAAGCTTTCTTT. This encodes CASLKWGVRNTEAFF.

The chain uses TRBV4-1 and TRBJ2-5; D unresolved. V lost 0 bases, J lost 5 bases, and 7 bases lay in between. The CDR3 spans 13 residues. Germline V gene data show CDR1 as MGHRA and CDR2 as YSYEKL. The CDR3 DNA sequence: TGCGCCAGCAGCCAAGATGGTCGGGAGACCCAGTACTTC. Amino acid sequence: CASSQDGRETQYF.